This entry concerns a single TCR beta chain. The antigen remains unidentified. V dropped 3 bases and J dropped 0 bases, with 19 bases sitting between them. This CDR3 has 18 amino acids. Some clones are missing from TCRdb's copy, which holds only in-frame ones; the method was immunoSEQ multiplex PCR. The top ten hold around 0.11% of the sample, which has more than 70,000 clones, roughly 88% seen once. The data derive from a study of graft-versus-host responses after intestinal transplantation. Study-level points and caveats: Ileal or blood samples showed some GvH clones first, and such clones were also found in recipient marrow.

Here the sequenced sample was unstimulated CD4+ T cells sorted from spleen or lymph node cells, taken before intestinal transplant. The sequence was obtained from a human donor who received an intestinal transplant. V gene TRBV5-3 combines with J gene TRBJ1-5; a possible D gene is TRBD1 (6 bases). TRBV5-3 is sorted into the ORF group, with uncertain function. The CDR3 DNA sequence: TGTGCCAGAAGCTCGGCAGGGGATTTCTCTTATAGCAATCAGCCCCAGCATTTT. This encodes CARSSAGDFSYSNQPQHF.